A selection of T cell receptor beta chains follows, all from one sample in a study of blood T cell repertoires in COVID-19. The table came from immunoSEQ multiplex PCR; TCRdb's copy has only in-frame clones and leaves some out. The table records roughly 220,000 clones, roughly 84% of them present only once. The sample consisted of peripheral blood. The receptors were gathered from a man between 25 and 39 years old with active or convalescent COVID-19. Both conserved end residues are part of each CDR3. The D gene is left open where the match is weak. Where a row states a size, it is once, few, many or the class of an expanded clone; other rows omit it.

v_call	clone_size	j_call	d_call	cdr3_aa	cdr3_nt
TRBV19	-	TRBJ1-1	-	CASKRGRERGMNTEAFF	TGTGCCAGTAAACGCGGGAGGGAGCGTGGAATGAACACTGAAGCTTTCTTT
TRBV7-9	-	TRBJ2-7	-	CASSPRGLGEQYF	TGTGCCAGCAGCCCCCGGGGACTTGGCGAGCAGTACTTC
TRBV5-5	-	TRBJ1-2	-	CASSLSQIEYYGYTF	TGTGCCAGCAGCTTGTCACAGATCGAGTACTATGGCTACACCTTC
TRBV9	-	TRBJ1-4	TRBD1	CASSTATGVQEKLFF	TGTGCCAGCAGCACGGCGACAGGGGTCCAAGAAAAACTGTTTTTT
TRBV29-1	-	TRBJ1-1	-	CSVEIDGGNTEAFF	TGCAGCGTTGAAATCGACGGGGGGAACACTGAAGCTTTCTTT
TRBV21-1	few	TRBJ2-7	-	CASPSRTSAGYEQYF	TGTGCCAGCCCCTCTAGGACATCCGCCGGCTACGAGCAGTACTTC
TRBV3-1/TRBV3-2	-	TRBJ2-1	-	CASSPKLAPAANNEQFF	TGTGCCAGCAGCCCAAAACTGGCCCCAGCAGCGAACAATGAGCAGTTCTTC
TRBV19	-	TRBJ2-1	-	CASSILGSNEQFF	TGTGCCAGTAGTATCCTAGGGAGCAATGAGCAGTTCTTC
TRBV18	-	TRBJ1-3	TRBD1	CASSSTGGGNTIYF	TGTGCCAGCTCATCAACAGGGGGCGGAAACACCATATATTTT
TRBV28	-	TRBJ1-1	-	CASTSDYNTEAFF	TGTGCCAGCACTTCGGACTACAACACTGAAGCTTTCTTT
TRBV11-2	-	TRBJ1-1	TRBD1	CASSPWTGSGGTEAFF	TGTGCCAGCAGCCCCTGGACAGGGTCTGGTGGCACTGAAGCTTTCTTT
TRBV21-1	-	TRBJ2-1	-	CASLPGLGHNEQFF	TGTGCCAGCTTACCGGGACTCGGGCACAATGAGCAGTTCTTC
TRBV3-1/TRBV3-2	-	TRBJ2-7	TRBD2	CASRSGGSPREQYF	TGTGCCAGCAGGTCGGGAGGAAGTCCGAGAGAGCAGTACTTC
TRBV4-3	-	TRBJ1-5	TRBD1	CASSQDLGQGSRRNQPQHF	TGCGCCAGCAGCCAAGATTTGGGACAGGGTTCTCGGCGCAATCAGCCCCAGCATTTT
TRBV12-3/TRBV12-4	-	TRBJ1-5	-	CASSNRDQPQHF	TGTGCCAGCAGCAACAGAGATCAGCCCCAGCATTTT
TRBV28	few	TRBJ2-7	TRBD1	CASSLPIDRASYEQYF	TGTGCCAGCAGTTTACCTATAGACAGGGCCTCCTACGAGCAGTACTTC
TRBV5-1	-	TRBJ1-1	-	CASSLGTQTEAFF	TGCGCCAGCAGCCTCGGGACACAAACTGAAGCTTTCTTT
TRBV27	-	TRBJ1-1	-	CASSRFGGNTEAFF	TGTGCCAGCAGTAGGTTCGGGGGGAACACTGAAGCTTTCTTT
TRBV4-3	-	TRBJ2-3	-	CASSQEEGQTTDTQYF	TGCGCCAGCAGCCAAGAGGAGGGACAGACGACAGATACGCAGTATTTT
TRBV5-1	-	TRBJ2-7	-	CASSLVAGSYEQYF	TGCGCCAGCAGCTTGGTGGCCGGGTCTTACGAGCAGTACTTC
TRBV27	-	TRBJ1-4	TRBD1	CASSRDRGNEKLFF	TGTGCCAGCAGTCGGGACAGGGGAAATGAAAAACTGTTTTTT
TRBV28	-	TRBJ2-7	TRBD1	CASSLSQGAWEQYF	TGTGCCAGCTCACTATCACAGGGGGCATGGGAGCAGTACTTC
TRBV10-2	-	TRBJ2-5	-	CASASRDKYQETQYF	TGCGCCAGCGCGAGTCGGGATAAGTACCAAGAGACCCAGTACTTC
TRBV18	once	TRBJ2-3	-	CASSLLAGHGTDTQYF	TGTGCCAGCTCGCTTCTCGCGGGGCATGGCACAGATACGCAGTATTTT
TRBV7-6	-	TRBJ2-2	TRBD1	CASSLLPGQGLGDTGELFF	TGTGCCAGCAGCTTGCTGCCGGGACAGGGGTTGGGGGACACCGGGGAGCTGTTTTTT
TRBV14	-	TRBJ1-2	-	CASSLLSLGPYGGYTF	TGTGCCAGCAGCCTCTTATCCTTGGGGCCATATGGGGGCTACACCTTC
TRBV5-4	-	TRBJ1-2	-	CASSSPSDYGYTF	TGTGCCAGCAGCTCCCCAAGCGATTATGGCTACACCTTC
TRBV7-2	-	TRBJ2-1	TRBD2	CASSLATSGGPPRFF	TGTGCCAGCAGCTTAGCTACTAGCGGGGGCCCCCCGAGGTTCTTC
TRBV19	-	TRBJ2-7	TRBD1	CASQDRQSGEQYF	TGTGCCAGCCAGGACAGGCAGTCTGGCGAGCAGTACTTC
TRBV7-2	-	TRBJ1-2	-	CASSLGQALYGYTF	TGTGCCAGCAGCTTGGGCCAGGCCCTCTATGGCTACACCTTC
TRBV2	-	TRBJ2-1	-	CASLRRGNEQFF	TGTGCCAGCTTGCGTAGGGGGAATGAGCAGTTCTTC
TRBV27	-	TRBJ2-1	TRBD1	CASSLRGQGAIASYNEQFF	TGTGCCAGCAGTTTACGGGGACAGGGGGCTATTGCCTCCTACAATGAGCAGTTCTTC
TRBV6-6	-	TRBJ2-2	-	CASGRSTGELFF	TGTGCCAGCGGGCGAAGCACCGGGGAGCTGTTTTTT
TRBV7-2	-	TRBJ1-1	-	CASSPGPTRDTEAFF	TGTGCCAGCAGCCCCGGGCCCACCAGGGACACTGAAGCTTTCTTT
TRBV5-8	-	TRBJ2-7	TRBD1	CASSRDRGHYEQYF	TGTGCCAGCAGCAGGGACAGGGGGCACTACGAGCAGTACTTC
TRBV18	-	TRBJ2-7	TRBD1	CASSPRGTVLSYEQYF	TGTGCCAGCTCACCACGGGGGACAGTCCTCTCCTACGAGCAGTACTTC
TRBV19	-	TRBJ1-4	-	CASSIDRRPNEKLFF	TGTGCCAGTAGTATAGACAGGAGGCCTAATGAAAAACTGTTTTTT